These 30 T cell receptor beta chains originate from one sample sequenced in a study of shared clonotypes between healthy human individuals. Repertoires were generated with immunoSEQ multiplex PCR, while TCRdb's copy carries only in-frame clones and drops some. The top ten clones hold about 34% of a sample with roughly 660,000 clones, about 90% of them seen once. Sequencing was done on a sample of memory CD8+ T cells from PBMCs. Subset meaning: CD45RO+ cells pooled with CCR7-negative TemRA cells. The origin of the receptors is a man between 18 and 35 years old in good health. Some clones in this sample may be carry-over from other donors' samples.

V is TRBV7-3 and J is TRBJ2-1; 8 nucleotides line up with TRBD2. The CDR3 is 13 amino acids. Germline CDR1 SGHTA, CDR2 FQGTGA. J was trimmed by 9 bases and V by 5 bases; bases with no gene match: 6. This CDR3 reads CASSTGLGSEQFF. The CDR3 bases are TGTGCCAGCAGCACGGGACTAGGGAGTGAGCAGTTCTTC.

The J gene is TRBJ1-2, the V gene TRBV5-6; 9 bases are a match to TRBD1. Looked up from germline, CDR1 is SGHDT and CDR2 is YYEEEE. The J segment lost 7 bases and the V segment lost 3 bases, leaving 10 bases of the junction unmatched. The CDR3 spans 15 residues. This CDR3 is CASSSGQGFVFGYTF. The CDR3 DNA reads TGTGCCAGCAGCTCAGGACAGGGGTTTGTGTTTGGCTACACCTTC.

The rearrangement joins TRBV28 to TRBJ2-5, with D tentatively TRBD1 or TRBD2 (5 bases each). Per germline, CDR1 MDHEN and CDR2 SYDVKM. Trimming left V 3 bases short and J 2 bases short, with 10 bases between. The CDR3 consists of 14 residues. In DNA, the CDR3 is TGTGCCAGCAGTTTCGGGGCAGTTCAAGAGACCCAGTACTTC. Translated, it gives CASSFGAVQETQYF.

The CDR3 here is CASSLFGSSNQPQHF. DNA for the CDR3: TGTGCCAGCAGTTTATTCGGCAGTAGCAATCAGCCCCAGCATTTT. The V and J genes are TRBV28 and TRBJ1-5; no clear D. V was trimmed by 1 base and J by 0 bases, leaving 7 bases between them. Germline V lookup: CDR1 MDHEN, CDR2 SYDVKM. The length of the CDR3 is 15 residues.

The chain uses TRBV16 and TRBJ1-2, with TRBD1 identical over 7 bases. This CDR3 spans 15 amino acids. Trimming removed 4 bases from V and 5 bases from J; junction bases left unmatched: 10. Germline V gene data show CDR1 as KGHSY and CDR2 as FQNENV. The CDR3 DNA follows: TGTGCCAGCAGCCCCGGGGTAACAGGGGATTATGGCTACACCTTC. Its protein product is CASSPGVTGDYGYTF.

The gene calls are TRBV5-1 and TRBJ2-5, with D unresolved. Germline values: CDR1 SGHRS, CDR2 YFSETQ. This CDR3 comprises 14 residues. V was trimmed by 2 bases and J by 2 bases, leaving 10 bases between them. CDR3 nucleotides: TGCGCCAGCAGCTTTTCTAGGGCACAAGAGACCCAGTACTTC. It translates to CASSFSRAQETQYF. Combining the CDR3 with reference TRBV5-1 and TRBJ2-5 gives the whole variable domain KAGVTQTPRYLIKTRGQQVTLSCSPISGHRSVSWYQQTPGQGLQFLFEYFSETQRNKGNFPGRFSGRQFSNSRSEMNVSTLELGDSALYLCASSFSRAQETQYFGPGTRLLVL.

The chain is built from TRBV27 and TRBJ2-7; 7 bases line up with TRBD1. After removal of 5 bases from V and 1 base from J, the junction contained 8 bases not matched to a gene. Per germline, CDR1 MNHEY and CDR2 SMNVEV (reference sequence). The CDR3 totals 15 residues. The CDR3 region has the DNA TGTGCCAGCAGTCAAAACAGGGGTATTTCCTACGAGCAGTACTTC. It specifies CASSQNRGISYEQYF.

About this clone itself: A far larger clone differs by one base, so this is likely a read error. The same CDR3 is also encoded by other DNA sequences in this sample. The genes are TRBV20-1 and TRBJ2-7, with no clear D. CDR1 is DFQATT and CDR2 is SNEGSKA in the germline V gene (reference sequence). Trimming left V 1 base short and J 7 bases short, with 8 bases between. The CDR3 runs 11 residues. CDR3 region: CSARAGNEQYF. DNA of the CDR3: TGCAGTGCTAGAGCTGGGAATGAGCAGTACTTC.

The rearrangement uses TRBV10-3 and TRBJ2-5, with 9 bases fitting TRBD1. Losses at the gene ends were 10 bases for V and 2 bases for J; bases not matched to a gene: 11. Germline lookup yields CDR1 ENHRY and CDR2 SYGVKD. This CDR3 is built from 15 residues. CDR3 nucleotide sequence: TGTGCCAGCAGCTACAGGACAGGGGCTCAAGAGACCCAGTACTTC. It specifies CASSYRTGAQETQYF.

The V gene is TRBV28, the J gene TRBJ2-3; D possibly matches TRBD1 or TRBD2 (5 bases each). V was clipped by 3 bases and J by 3 bases, with 13 bases between them. Germline CDR1 is MDHEN and CDR2 is SYDVKM. The CDR3 is 15 amino acids. DNA of the CDR3: TGTGCCAGCAGTTTTGAGGGGATGAGAACAGATACGCAGTATTTT. Its translation: CASSFEGMRTDTQYF.

In its sample, this clone was seen once. This chain joins TRBV11-2 and TRBJ2-7; 12 bases agree with TRBD1. Germline assignment: CDR1 SGHAT and CDR2 FQNNGV. V lost 0 bases, J lost 4 bases, and 4 bases stayed unmatched. The CDR3 length is 16 residues. The CDR3 sequence is CASSLDSGQGAYEQYF. In DNA, the CDR3 is TGTGCCAGCAGCTTAGATTCGGGACAGGGGGCTTACGAGCAGTACTTC. Full variable domain (missing parts from reference TRBV11-2 and TRBJ2-7): EAGVAQSPRYKIIEKRQSVAFWCNPISGHATLYWYQQILGQGPKLLIQFQNNGVVDDSQLPKDRFSAERLKGVDSTLKIQPAKLEDSAVYLCASSLDSGQGAYEQYFGPGTRLTVT.

The chain carries TRBV19 and TRBJ1-4, with D tentatively TRBD1 (5 bases). V was clipped by 6 bases and J by 4 bases, with 15 bases between them. Germline lookup yields CDR1 LNHDA and CDR2 SQIVND (reference sequence). The CDR3 runs 15 residues. CDR3: CASRNPQDGNEKLFF. CDR3 DNA sequence: TGTGCCAGTAGGAATCCACAGGATGGTAATGAAAAACTGTTTTTT.

The gene calls are TRBV9 and TRBJ2-6; the D gene is possibly TRBD1 (6 bases). There are 15 residues in the CDR3. Trimming pared 0 bases from V and 3 bases from J, leaving 7 bases between. CDR1 SGDLS and CDR2 YYNGEE come from the germline V gene. The CDR3 sequence is CASSVAGVGANVLTF. In DNA form, the CDR3 reads TGTGCCAGCAGCGTAGCAGGGGTTGGGGCCAACGTCCTGACTTTC.

This rearrangement joins TRBV9 to TRBJ2-1; D gene unclear. Germline V gene data show CDR1 as SGDLS and CDR2 as YYNGEE. The V end lost 4 bases, the J end lost 6 bases, and 14 bases lay between the germline ends. The CDR3 is 14 amino acids. Here the CDR3 DNA reads TGTGCCAGCAGCACAGATTCCCGCGGCAATGAGCAGTTCTTC. It yields the protein CASSTDSRGNEQFF.

The V gene is TRBV7-2, the J gene TRBJ2-5; D call uncertain. Germline CDR1 is SGHTA and CDR2 is FQGNSA. The CDR3 consists of 14 residues. Trimming took off 2 bases at V and 1 base at J, with 8 bases between the two ends. This CDR3 reads CASSLRGAQETQYF. The CDR3 DNA is TGTGCCAGCAGCTTACGAGGAGCCCAAGAGACCCAGTACTTC.

The chain has TRBV11-3 and TRBJ2-3; the D call may be TRBD1 or TRBD2 (5 bases each). Trimming removed 1 base at V and 0 bases at J, with 5 bases between. The germline CDR1 and CDR2 sequences are SGHNT and YENEEA. The CDR3 consists of 14 residues. The CDR3 loop is CASSLGGSTDTQYF. Written as DNA, the CDR3 is TGTGCCAGCAGCTTAGGGGGGAGCACAGATACGCAGTATTTT.

To note about this clone: Different DNA sequences within this sample yield the same CDR3. The genes are TRBV27 and TRBJ1-5; 7 nucleotides agree with TRBD1. The CDR3 has 16 residues. The V segment lost 5 bases and the J segment 0 bases; nucleotides outside the gene matches: 7. Germline V gene lookup returns CDR1 MNHEY and CDR2 SMNVEV (reference sequence). The CDR3 nucleotides read TGTGCCAGCAGTCCCTCACAGGGGCATAGCAATCAGCCCCAGCATTTT. Protein sequence: CASSPSQGHSNQPQHF.

A remark on this clone: Other DNA sequences of this sample code for an identical CDR3. This chain links TRBV9 with TRBJ2-3, with a weak D call TRBD2 (6 bases). The V end lost 7 bases, the J end lost 3 bases, and 12 bases lay between the germline ends. The CDR3 totals 13 residues. The germline CDR1 and CDR2 sequences are SGDLS and YYNGEE. The DNA for the CDR3 is TGTGCCAGCGGTGGCGGGAATACAGATACGCAGTATTTT. It encodes CASGGGNTDTQYF.

This chain joins TRBV6-6 and TRBJ2-7; 7 bases map to TRBD1. Germline CDR1 is MNHNY and CDR2 is SVGAGI (reference sequence). Trimming took 6 bases from V and 0 from J; bases not matched to a gene: 11. The CDR3 covers 16 residues. This CDR3 reads CASSPKTTGSSYEQYF. The CDR3 region has the DNA TGTGCCAGCAGCCCAAAGACGACAGGGTCCTCCTACGAGCAGTACTTC.

The chain is built from TRBV4-3 and TRBJ2-7; 7 bases are a match to TRBD2. Looked up from germline, CDR1 is LGHNA and CDR2 is YSLEER. CDR3 size: 12 residues. V trimming: 2 bases; J trimming: 7 bases; junction bases outside the gene matches: 2. CDR3 protein: CASSQREGEQYF. The DNA of the CDR3 is TGCGCCAGCAGCCAAAGGGAGGGGGAGCAGTACTTC.

V usage is TRBV5-4 and J usage is TRBJ2-4; maybe TRBD1 (6 bases). V shed 4 bases and J shed 0 bases, with 11 bases lying between them. Germline V lookup: CDR1 SGHNT, CDR2 YYREEE (reference sequence). The CDR3 is 15 residues long. The CDR3 nucleotides read TGTGCCAGCAGCAGCAGGGGTTTAGCCAAAAACATTCAGTACTTC. This translates into CASSSRGLAKNIQYF.

The chain couples TRBV5-6 to TRBJ1-1, with D possibly TRBD1 on 5 matching bases. Germline values: CDR1 SGHDT, CDR2 YYEEEE. The CDR3 runs to 16 residues. Between the trimmed V and J ends, which lost 2 bases and 5 bases, there was a span of 19 bases. The CDR3 is CASSFLSSLRETEAFF. For the CDR3, the DNA is TGTGCCAGCAGCTTTCTCTCAAGCCTCAGGGAGACTGAAGCTTTCTTT.

The chain combines TRBV20-1 with TRBJ1-1, with D unclear. This CDR3 contains 10 residues. Germline V gene data show CDR1 as DFQATT and CDR2 as SNEGSKA (reference sequence). The CDR3 reads CGLTPAEAFF. The DNA of the CDR3 is TGCGGTCTAACCCCGGCTGAAGCTTTCTTT.

The chain is built from TRBV7-9 and TRBJ2-1; D possibly corresponds to TRBD1 (6 bases). CDR1 is SEHNR and CDR2 is FQNEAQ in the germline V gene (reference sequence). Deletions cut 5 bases from V and 0 bases from J, with 17 bases between. The length of the CDR3 is 17 residues. Here the CDR3 reads CASSPKDSSSSYNEQFF. As DNA, the CDR3 is TGTGCCAGCAGCCCCAAGGACAGCTCAAGCTCCTACAATGAGCAGTTCTTC.

Concerning this clone: At one boundary the junction diverges from the germline segment, which might be a read error. This rearrangement joins TRBV5-4 to TRBJ2-5, with TRBD1 matching 7 bases. Germline CDR1 reads SGHNT; CDR2 reads YYREEE (reference sequence). The CDR3 has 14 amino acids. The CDR3 DNA sequence: TGTGCCAGCAGCGGAACAGGGGATGGAGAGGCCCAGTACTTC. Translating gives CASSGTGDGEAQYF.

The J gene is TRBJ2-3, the V gene TRBV6-5; no clear D. V lost 0 bases and J 4 bases, leaving 8 bases between the germline ends. This CDR3 is built from 14 residues. CDR1 and CDR2 from the germline V gene are MNHEY and SVGAGI. The CDR3 region is CASSYSRVADTQYF. The CDR3 DNA reads as TGTGCCAGCAGTTACTCTAGAGTGGCAGATACGCAGTATTTT.

The chain carries TRBV7-9 and TRBJ2-1, with TRBD1 matching 7 bases. This CDR3 spans 15 amino acids. Per the germline V gene, CDR1 is SEHNR and CDR2 is FQNEAQ (reference sequence). With 6 bases clipped from V and 4 bases from J, the junction kept 9 bases outside the gene matches. The CDR3 bases are TGTGCCAGCAGACCGGGACAGAACAAATACAATGAGCAGTTCTTC. As protein: CASRPGQNKYNEQFF.

The chain couples TRBV2 to TRBJ2-7; TRBD2 agrees at 9 bases. CDR3 length equals 13 residues. Trimming cost V 10 bases and J 5 bases; bases outside gene matches: 9. Germline CDR1 and CDR2: SNHLY and FYNNEI. The CDR3 loop is CAIERGVFNEQYF. The CDR3 DNA reads TGTGCCATCGAGCGGGGGGTTTTTAACGAGCAGTACTTC. The entire variable domain, with the rest obtained from reference TRBV2 and TRBJ2-7, is as follows: EPEVTQTPSHQVTQMGQEVILRCVPISNHLYFYWYRQILGQKVEFLVSFYNNEISEKSEIFDDQFSVERPDGSNFTLKIRSTKLEDSAMYFCAIERGVFNEQYFGPGTRLTVT.

The rearrangement links TRBV5-1 to TRBJ2-1; TRBD2 might be the D (5 bases). Trimming cost V 2 bases and J 5 bases, with 26 bases left between them. This CDR3 has 19 amino acids. Germline CDR1 reads SGHRS; CDR2 reads YFSETQ. CDR3 residues: CASSFPSLYSEGLDNEQFF. CDR3 in DNA: TGCGCCAGCAGCTTCCCGAGCCTATATAGCGAGGGATTGGACAATGAGCAGTTCTTC.

This chain connects TRBV19 to TRBJ1-3, with unresolved D. The CDR3 runs to 13 residues. Germline CDR1 and CDR2: LNHDA and SQIVND (reference sequence). V was cut by 6 bases and J by 3 bases, with 9 bases left in between. The CDR3 DNA follows: TGTGCCAGTAGCGCTTCCGTTGGAAACACCATATATTTT. Encoded protein: CASSASVGNTIYF.